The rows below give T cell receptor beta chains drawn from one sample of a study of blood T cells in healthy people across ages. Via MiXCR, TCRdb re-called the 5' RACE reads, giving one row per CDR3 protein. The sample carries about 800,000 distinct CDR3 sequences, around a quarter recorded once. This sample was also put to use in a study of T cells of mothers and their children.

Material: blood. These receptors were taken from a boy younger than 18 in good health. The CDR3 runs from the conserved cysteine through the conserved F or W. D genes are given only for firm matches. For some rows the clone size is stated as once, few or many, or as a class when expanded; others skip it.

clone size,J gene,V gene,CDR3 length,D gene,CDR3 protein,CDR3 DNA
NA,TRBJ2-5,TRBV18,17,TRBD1,CASSPPGLTGGKETQYF,TGTGCCAGCTCACCACCGGGTCTGACAGGGGGCAAAGAGACCCAGTACTTC
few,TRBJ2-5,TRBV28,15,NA,CASSLVSGTQETQYF,TGTGCCAGCAGTTTAGTTTCCGGGACCCAAGAGACCCAGTACTTC
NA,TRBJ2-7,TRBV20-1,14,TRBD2,CSARSSGGSYEQYF,TGCAGTGCTAGATCTAGCGGGGGCTCCTACGAGCAGTACTTC
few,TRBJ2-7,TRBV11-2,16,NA,CASSLGPASAHLEQYF,TGTGCCAGCAGCTTAGGTCCCGCTAGCGCACACCTCGAGCAGTACTTC
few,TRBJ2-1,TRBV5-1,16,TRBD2,CASSQTSGSGVNEQFF,TGCGCCAGCAGCCAGACTAGCGGGAGCGGGGTTAATGAGCAGTTCTTC
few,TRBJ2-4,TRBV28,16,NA,CASSLYETDSKNIQYF,TGTGCCAGCAGTTTATACGAGACAGACTCCAAAAACATTCAGTACTTC
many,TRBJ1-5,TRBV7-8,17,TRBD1,CASSLGIGTGDNQPQHF,TGTGCCAGCAGCTTAGGGATCGGGACAGGGGACAATCAGCCCCAGCATTTT
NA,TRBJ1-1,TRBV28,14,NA,CASRNRLSDTEAFF,TGTGCCAGCAGAAACAGGCTTTCGGACACTGAAGCTTTCTTT
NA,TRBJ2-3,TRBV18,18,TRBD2,CASSPRTSGGRSTDTQYF,TGTGCCAGCTCACCAAGGACTAGCGGGGGCCGAAGCACAGATACGCAGTATTTT
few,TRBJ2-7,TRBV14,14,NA,CASSPASHDYEQYF,TGTGCCAGCAGCCCCGCATCACACGACTACGAGCAGTACTTC
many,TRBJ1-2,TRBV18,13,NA,CASSPASGDGYTF,TGTGCCAGCTCACCAGCGTCGGGGGATGGCTACACCTTC
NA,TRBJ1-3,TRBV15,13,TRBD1,CATSSGQGNTIYF,TGTGCCACCAGCAGCGGACAGGGGAACACCATATATTTT
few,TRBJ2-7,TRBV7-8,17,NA,CASSPLDLGRDGYEQYF,TGTGCCAGCAGCCCACTCGATTTAGGGCGTGACGGATACGAGCAGTACTTC
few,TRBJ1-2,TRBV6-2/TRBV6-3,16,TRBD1,CASSPWTGDLSWGYTF,TGTGCCAGCAGTCCCTGGACAGGGGACCTATCTTGGGGCTACACCTTC
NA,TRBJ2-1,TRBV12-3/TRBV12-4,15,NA,CASSLRGPSSNEQFF,TGTGCCAGCAGTTTAAGGGGCCCCAGTAGCAATGAGCAGTTCTTC
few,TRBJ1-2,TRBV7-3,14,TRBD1,CASSTDPGQGAYTF,TGTGCCAGCAGCACCGACCCGGGACAGGGAGCCTACACCTTC
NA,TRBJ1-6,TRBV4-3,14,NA,CASSQAPAWGNLHF,TGCGCCAGCAGCCAAGCACCGGCCTGGGGAAACCTCCACTTT
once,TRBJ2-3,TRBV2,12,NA,CASREPTDTQYF,TGTGCCAGCAGGGAACCCACAGATACGCAGTATTTT
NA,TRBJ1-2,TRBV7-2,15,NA,CASSSRQPGVYGYTF,TGTGCCAGCAGCTCTCGACAGCCGGGCGTCTATGGCTACACCTTC
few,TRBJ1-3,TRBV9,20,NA,CASSVSPNWDDASSGNTIYF,TGTGCCAGCAGCGTAAGCCCAAACTGGGACGATGCGAGCTCTGGAAACACCATATATTTT
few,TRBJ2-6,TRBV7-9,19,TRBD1,CASSRLLDRVGAGANVLTF,TGTGCCAGCAGCCGCTTACTGGACAGGGTGGGCGCTGGGGCCAACGTCCTGACTTTC
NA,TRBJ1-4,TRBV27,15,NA,CASSIQGRANEKLFF,TGTGCCAGCAGTATCCAGGGCAGGGCTAATGAAAAACTGTTTTTT
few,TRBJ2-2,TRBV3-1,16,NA,CASSQPRGQNTGELFF,TGTGCCAGCAGCCAACCCCGAGGACAAAACACCGGGGAGCTGTTTTTT
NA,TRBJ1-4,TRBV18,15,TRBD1,CASSLSGTGGQELFF,TGTGCCAGCTCGCTATCCGGGACAGGGGGCCAGGAACTGTTTTTT
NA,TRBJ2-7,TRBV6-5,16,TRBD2,CASSYSSGLAAYEQYF,TGTGCCAGCAGTTACTCATCGGGACTAGCGGCCTACGAGCAGTACTTC
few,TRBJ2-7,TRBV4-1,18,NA,CASSQDLFGQDYTYEQYF,TGCGCCAGCAGCCAAGATCTATTCGGGCAGGACTACACCTACGAGCAGTACTTC
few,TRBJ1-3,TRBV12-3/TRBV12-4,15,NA,CASSWRGDTGNTIYF,TGTGCCAGCAGTTGGCGAGGGGATACTGGAAACACCATATATTTT